This TCR beta chain was documented in a study of control samples from healthy donors and cancer patients. Measured with immunoSEQ multiplex PCR; TCRdb has only the in-frame clones, and not every one. The sample shows about 49,000 clones, around 86% of them seen only once. The CDR3 is 15 amino acids. Trimming left V 3 bases short and J 5 bases short, with 17 bases between. The TCR sequence derives from a woman aged 50 to 60 with lung cancer. The sample consisted of PBMCs. The chain couples TRBV5-3 to TRBJ1-1; D is unclear. TRBV5-3 is reported as an ORF; its role is uncertain. CDR3 protein: CARSSFLVLQTEAFF. The DNA of the CDR3 is TGTGCCAGAAGCTCCTTTCTGGTCCTGCAGACTGAAGCTTTCTTT.